Shown below are 15 T cell receptor beta chains from a single sample sequenced in a study of somatic mutations in cytotoxic T cells in rheumatoid arthritis. The protocol was immunoSEQ multiplex PCR, while the TCRdb copy is restricted to in-frame clones and leaves out a portion. In the table there are 12,000 to 15,000 clones, about nine tenths of which are singletons. The specimen was CD4+ T cells sorted from blood. These TCRs come from a man between 70 and 80 years old with rheumatoid arthritis.

The rearrangement uses TRBV28 and TRBJ1-2; D gene uncertain. This CDR3 contains 12 residues. Trimming pared 3 bases from V and 4 bases from J, leaving 6 bases between. Germline V gives CDR1 MDHEN, CDR2 SYDVKM. The CDR3 region is CASSLGTYGYTF. Written as DNA, the CDR3 is TGTGCCAGCAGTTTGGGCACCTATGGCTACACCTTC.

V and J are TRBV29-1 and TRBJ1-2; TRBD1 is a possible D gene (6 bases). The V gene lost 0 bases and the J gene lost 3 bases, with 17 bases spanning the gap. The CDR3 contains 16 residues. In germline, CDR1 is SQVTM, CDR2 ANQGSEA. The CDR3 sequence is CSVEDRTGRGDYGYTF. CDR3 DNA: TGCAGCGTTGAAGATCGAACAGGGAGGGGCGACTATGGCTACACCTTC.

In nucleotides, the CDR3 is TGTGCCAGCAGTCTGGGGGGCTCTGGGGCCAACGTCCTGACTTTC. This gives the protein CASSLGGSGANVLTF. This chain uses TRBV28 with TRBJ2-6, with D possibly TRBD2 on 6 matching bases. This CDR3 region has 15 residues. V shed 5 bases and J shed 0 bases, with 8 bases lying between them. The V gene's germline CDR1 is MDHEN and CDR2 SYDVKM.

The chain is built from TRBV28 and TRBJ2-7; TRBD1 agrees at 8 bases. Per germline, CDR1 MDHEN and CDR2 SYDVKM. CDR3 size: 15 residues. J gave up 7 bases and V 8 bases, and 16 bases lay outside the gene matches. This chain's CDR3 is CASGRRTGTLREQYF. CDR3 nucleotides: TGTGCCAGCGGCCGACGGACAGGGACCTTGAGGGAGCAGTACTTC.

The rearrangement uses TRBV5-4 and TRBJ2-2; TRBD1 might be the D (6 bases). There are 16 residues in the CDR3. V was trimmed by 1 base and J by 8 bases, leaving 18 bases between them. CDR1 and CDR2 from the germline V gene are SGHNT and YYREEE (reference sequence). The DNA for the CDR3 is TGTGCCAGCAGCTTGCGGCAGGGGTTGAGTTCAGGGGAGCTGTTTTTT. Translating it yields CASSLRQGLSSGELFF.

This rearrangement joins TRBV7-9 to TRBJ1-4; TRBD1 agrees at 7 bases. Germline V gene sequence: CDR1 SEHNR, CDR2 FQNEAQ (reference sequence). The CDR3 has 14 residues. Trimming at V came to 5 bases and at J to 8 bases, leaving 8 bases not matched to a gene. The CDR3 reads CASSGDRRREKLFF. The CDR3 DNA reads as TGTGCCAGCAGCGGGGACAGAAGACGAGAAAAACTGTTTTTT.

J is TRBJ1-6 and V is TRBV30; possibly TRBD1 for D (5 bases). Germline V gives CDR1 GTSNPN, CDR2 SVGIG (reference sequence). Trimming shortened V by 3 bases and J by 0 bases, and 24 bases separated the two germline ends. The CDR3 has 20 residues. Here the CDR3 reads CAWRRWQSRVGSSYNSPLHF. As DNA, the CDR3 is TGTGCCTGGAGACGATGGCAGTCCAGGGTGGGAAGCTCCTATAATTCACCCCTCCACTTT.

J is TRBJ2-7 and V is TRBV6-1; the D is unclear. The CDR3 runs 13 residues. Germline V gives CDR1 MNHNS, CDR2 SASEGT. V lost 8 bases and J lost 4, with 15 bases in between. As DNA, the CDR3 is TGTGCCAGCCGCGGAGATTTCCGTTACGAGCAGTACTTC. It is translated as CASRGDFRYEQYF.

This chain uses TRBV5-6 with TRBJ2-3; 10 positions match TRBD2. CDR1 and CDR2 from the germline V gene are SGHDT and YYEEEE. This CDR3 region has 15 residues. Losses at the gene ends were 5 bases for V and 5 bases for J; bases not matched to a gene: 8. CDR3 in DNA: TGTGCCAGCAGGGTAGCGGGAGGCGGGGGAGATACGCAGTATTTT. It translates to CASRVAGGGGDTQYF. Full variable domain (outside the CDR3, taken from reference TRBV5-6 and TRBJ2-3): DAGVTQSPTHLIKTRGQQVTLRCSPKSGHDTVSWYQQALGQGPQFIFQYYEEEERQRGNFPDRFSGHQFPNYSSELNVNALLLGDSALYLCASRVAGGGGDTQYFGPGTRLTVL.

The chain is built from TRBV4-2 and TRBJ2-2; TRBD2 might be the D (6 bases). V gave up 1 base and J gave up 5 bases, with 14 bases separating them. This CDR3 spans 16 amino acids. Germline lookup yields CDR1 LGHNA and CDR2 YNFKEQ. In DNA, the CDR3 is TGTGCCAGCAGCCAAGGACCGGGGGATGGAACCGGGGAGCTGTTTTTT. It translates to CASSQGPGDGTGELFF.

The chain uses TRBV5-4 and TRBJ2-3, with 15 bases aligning to TRBD2. This CDR3 spans 18 amino acids. Per the germline V gene, CDR1 is SGHNT and CDR2 is YYREEE (reference sequence). Unmatched junction bases numbered 8, after V lost 5 bases and J lost 1 base. The CDR3: CASSAGLAGGPGTDTQYF. CDR3 bases: TGTGCCAGCAGTGCTGGACTAGCGGGGGGGCCGGGCACAGATACGCAGTATTTT. The complete variable domain, with remaining parts taken from reference TRBV5-4 and TRBJ2-3, reads ETGVTQSPTHLIKTRGQQVTLRCSSQSGHNTVSWYQQALGQGPQFIFQYYREEENGRGNFPPRFSGLQFPNYSSELNVNALELDDSALYLCASSAGLAGGPGTDTQYFGPGTRLTVL.

CDR3 sequence reads: CASSPTGGWNIQYF. Written as DNA, the CDR3 is TGTGCCAGCAGCCCGACAGGGGGCTGGAACATTCAGTACTTC. The chain recombines TRBV25-1 with TRBJ2-4, with 10 bases identical to TRBD1. Germline assignment: CDR1 MGHDK and CDR2 SYGVNS. V lost 6 bases and J lost 7; bases outside the gene matches: 6. This CDR3 comprises 14 residues.

This rearrangement joins TRBV27 to TRBJ2-7, with 9 bases lining up with TRBD2. The CDR3 loop spans 15 amino acids. Germline CDR1 MNHEY, CDR2 SMNVEV (reference sequence). Trimming took 1 base from V and 3 from J; bases not matched to a gene: 4. CDR3 DNA sequence: TGTGCCAGCAGTTTATTAGGGACTAGCAACTACGAGCAGTACTTC. It codes for CASSLLGTSNYEQYF.

Of note for this clone: With only one base between it and a far larger clone, this is likely a read error. This chain connects TRBV29-1 to TRBJ2-7, with D possibly matching TRBD1 (5 bases). The CDR3 runs to 13 residues. Deletions cut 4 bases from V and 2 bases from J, with 12 bases between. Looked up from germline, CDR1 is SQVTM and CDR2 is ANQGSEA. CDR3 sequence: CSVAEQEPYEQYF. CDR3 nucleotide sequence: TGCAGCGTTGCGGAACAGGAACCCTACGAGCAGTACTTC.

The chain recombines TRBV12-5 with TRBJ2-1, with D possibly matching TRBD2 (5 bases). The CDR3 totals 15 residues. The germline CDR1 and CDR2 sequences are LGHNT and FRNRAP. Trimming shortened V by 3 bases and J by 4 bases, and 13 bases separated the two germline ends. CDR3 amino acids: CASGFRESAYNEQFF. The CDR3 DNA reads TGTGCTAGTGGTTTTAGGGAGAGTGCGTACAATGAGCAGTTCTTC. The full variable domain, with the rest looked up from reference TRBV12-5 and TRBJ2-1, is DARVTQTPRHKVTEMGQEVTMRCQPILGHNTVFWYRQTMMQGLELLAYFRNRAPLDDSGMPKDRFSAEMPDATLATLKIQPSEPRDSAVYFCASGFRESAYNEQFFGPGTRLTVL.